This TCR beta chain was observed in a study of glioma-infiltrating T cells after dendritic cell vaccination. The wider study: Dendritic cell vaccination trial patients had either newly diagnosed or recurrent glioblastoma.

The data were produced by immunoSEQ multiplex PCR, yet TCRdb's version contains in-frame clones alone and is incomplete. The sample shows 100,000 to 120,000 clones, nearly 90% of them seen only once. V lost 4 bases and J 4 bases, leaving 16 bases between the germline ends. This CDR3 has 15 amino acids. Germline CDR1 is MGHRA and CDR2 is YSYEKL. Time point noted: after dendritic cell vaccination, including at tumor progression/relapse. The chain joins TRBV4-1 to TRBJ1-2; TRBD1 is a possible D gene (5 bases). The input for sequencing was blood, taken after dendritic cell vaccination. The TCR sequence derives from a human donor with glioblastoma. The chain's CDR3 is CASSPTGGDLYGYTF. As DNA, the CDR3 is TGCGCCAGCAGCCCGACGGGGGGGGATCTCTATGGCTACACCTTC.